This T cell receptor (beta chain) emerged from a study of OX40 agonist ivuxolimab in advanced cancers. Turning to the study itself: Mean age approximately 59 years, range roughly 20 to 85; 82.7% male.

Whole-study results and caveats: At 0.1 to 3.0 mg/kg and by week 6, CD4+ and CD8+ T cells in the blood had expanded clonally. Partial responders at 0.1-3.0 mg/kg had among the lowest clonal expansion.

Profiled with immunoSEQ multiplex PCR; TCRdb holds only in-frame clones, not every one. The sample includes 60,000 or so clones, around 83% of them seen just once. The CDR3 loop spans 14 amino acids. CDR1 MNHNS and CDR2 SASEGT come from the germline V gene. The V and J ends lost 3 bases and 2 bases respectively, with 8 bases between them. This clone was picked up a small number of times. Its target is unknown. It was autoimmune disease history or systemic immunosuppression that excluded patients. This TCR was recovered from an adult with an advanced solid tumor such as melanoma, head and neck, liver or kidney cancer. The specimen was CD4+ or CD8+ T cells sorted from blood, collected in a trial of the OX40 agonist ivuxolimab. This chain links TRBV6-1 with TRBJ1-3; D is perhaps TRBD1 (6 bases). The CDR3 reads CASSEPGAGNTIYF. In nucleotides, the CDR3 is TGTGCCAGCAGTGAGCCAGGGGCTGGAAACACCATATATTTT.